Listed below are T cell receptor beta chains from one sample, sequenced in a study of T cells after yellow fever vaccination. TCRdb processed the 5' RACE reads anew with MiXCR; each CDR3 protein has one entry. The sample consists of under 350,000 distinct CDR3 sequences, approximately 4% of them appearing once. The material sequenced was PBMCs, taken 5 days after the yellow fever booster vaccination. The source of these receptors is a man between 18 and 35 years old who received the YFV17D yellow fever vaccine. Both conserved end residues are part of each CDR3. A D gene is named only where the DNA matches it firmly. Clone size is stated in some rows and not others, as once, few, many or a class when expanded.

v_gene: TRBV19; d_gene: -; abundance: many; j_gene: TRBJ1-5; CDR3aa: CASSRPDTSNQPQHF; CDR3nt: TGTGCCAGTAGTCGGCCAGACACTAGCAATCAGCCCCAGCATTTT
v_gene: TRBV7-6; d_gene: -; abundance: -; j_gene: TRBJ1-5; CDR3aa: CASSLAQGEGQPQHF; CDR3nt: TGTGCCAGCAGCTTAGCACAGGGCGAGGGTCAGCCCCAGCATTTT
v_gene: TRBV5-1; d_gene: TRBD1; abundance: -; j_gene: TRBJ1-2; CDR3aa: CASRGQVQVKGGYTF; CDR3nt: TGCGCCAGCAGGGGACAGGTCCAAGTAAAGGGAGGCTACACCTTC
v_gene: TRBV28; d_gene: -; abundance: many; j_gene: TRBJ2-2; CDR3aa: CASSLFGSTANTGELFF; CDR3nt: TGTGCCAGCAGTTTGTTCGGTTCGACAGCAAACACCGGGGAGCTGTTTTTT
v_gene: TRBV5-1; d_gene: -; abundance: few; j_gene: TRBJ2-2; CDR3aa: CASIPRGFTNTGELFF; CDR3nt: TGCGCCAGCATACCCCGGGGATTTACGAACACCGGGGAGCTGTTTTTT
v_gene: TRBV19; d_gene: TRBD1; abundance: -; j_gene: TRBJ2-7; CDR3aa: CASSGQGGLYEQYF; CDR3nt: TGTGCCAGTAGTGGACAGGGGGGCCTTTACGAGCAGTACTTC
v_gene: TRBV20-1; d_gene: -; abundance: -; j_gene: TRBJ2-5; CDR3aa: CSARDEGRQETQYF; CDR3nt: TGCAGTGCTAGAGATGAGGGGAGGCAAGAGACCCAGTACTTC
v_gene: TRBV5-1; d_gene: -; abundance: many; j_gene: TRBJ1-2; CDR3aa: CASSGGDGNYGYTF; CDR3nt: TGCGCCAGCAGCGGAGGGGACGGGAACTATGGCTACACCTTC
v_gene: TRBV3-1; d_gene: TRBD1; abundance: -; j_gene: TRBJ2-5; CDR3aa: CASRKGQGLETQYF; CDR3nt: TGTGCCAGCAGAAAAGGACAGGGACTGGAGACCCAGTACTTC
v_gene: TRBV7-2; d_gene: TRBD1; abundance: -; j_gene: TRBJ1-5; CDR3aa: CASSFRDRAGNQPQHF; CDR3nt: TGTGCCAGCAGCTTCCGGGACAGGGCGGGCAATCAGCCCCAGCATTTT
v_gene: TRBV25-1; d_gene: -; abundance: -; j_gene: TRBJ2-1; CDR3aa: CASSEREQFF; CDR3nt: TGTGCCAGCAGTGAACGGGAGCAGTTCTTC
v_gene: TRBV10-3; d_gene: -; abundance: few; j_gene: TRBJ1-5; CDR3aa: CAISESRSNQPQHF; CDR3nt: TGTGCCATCAGTGAGTCAAGGAGCAATCAGCCCCAGCATTTT
v_gene: TRBV5-1; d_gene: -; abundance: many; j_gene: TRBJ1-3; CDR3aa: CASSLGRGEWTNTIYF; CDR3nt: TGCGCCAGCAGCTTGGGCAGGGGTGAATGGACAAACACCATATATTTT
v_gene: TRBV6-5; d_gene: TRBD1; abundance: -; j_gene: TRBJ1-6; CDR3aa: CASSYTGQGDGSPLHF; CDR3nt: TGTGCCAGCAGTTACACCGGACAGGGCGATGGTTCACCCCTCCACTTT
v_gene: TRBV5-1; d_gene: -; abundance: many; j_gene: TRBJ1-1; CDR3aa: CASRGRGQNTEAFF; CDR3nt: TGCGCCAGCAGAGGGAGAGGACAGAACACTGAAGCTTTCTTT
v_gene: TRBV20-1; d_gene: TRBD2; abundance: few; j_gene: TRBJ2-1; CDR3aa: CSAIELAGGNEQFF; CDR3nt: TGCAGTGCGATTGAACTAGCGGGGGGAAATGAGCAGTTCTTC
v_gene: TRBV19; d_gene: -; abundance: -; j_gene: TRBJ1-2; CDR3aa: CASTLGRQGYTF; CDR3nt: TGTGCCAGTACCCTTGGGAGGCAGGGCTACACCTTC
v_gene: TRBV5-1; d_gene: -; abundance: -; j_gene: TRBJ2-3; CDR3aa: CASSSQTGLNTDTQYF; CDR3nt: TGCGCCAGCAGCTCCCAGACGGGCCTGAACACAGATACGCAGTATTTT
v_gene: TRBV20-1; d_gene: -; abundance: -; j_gene: TRBJ1-2; CDR3aa: CSARKLVYGYTF; CDR3nt: TGCAGTGCTAGAAAGTTGGTCTATGGCTACACCTTC
v_gene: TRBV5-6; d_gene: -; abundance: -; j_gene: TRBJ1-2; CDR3aa: CASVPRGLNYGYTF; CDR3nt: TGTGCCAGCGTTCCTAGGGGACTGAACTATGGCTACACCTTC
v_gene: TRBV12-3/TRBV12-4; d_gene: -; abundance: few; j_gene: TRBJ1-3; CDR3aa: CASSQAWVAGNTIYF; CDR3nt: TGTGCCAGCAGCCAGGCTTGGGTAGCTGGAAACACCATATATTTT
v_gene: TRBV20-1; d_gene: TRBD2; abundance: -; j_gene: TRBJ2-3; CDR3aa: CSARRLRTAGPDTQYF; CDR3nt: TGCAGTGCTAGGAGGCTCCGAACAGCGGGGCCAGATACGCAGTATTTT
v_gene: TRBV6-6; d_gene: -; abundance: few; j_gene: TRBJ1-5; CDR3aa: CASSPWTSRGNQPQHF; CDR3nt: TGTGCCAGCAGTCCATGGACGTCTAGGGGCAATCAGCCCCAGCATTTT
v_gene: TRBV7-9; d_gene: -; abundance: many; j_gene: TRBJ2-4; CDR3aa: CASSSSSENIQYF; CDR3nt: TGTGCCAGCAGCAGCTCATCCGAAAACATTCAGTACTTC
v_gene: TRBV7-8; d_gene: -; abundance: few; j_gene: TRBJ2-3; CDR3aa: CASSLVQGFFIADTQYF; CDR3nt: TGTGCCAGCAGCTTAGTGCAGGGATTCTTCATCGCAGATACGCAGTATTTT
v_gene: TRBV5-6; d_gene: TRBD1; abundance: few; j_gene: TRBJ1-1; CDR3aa: CASSSIPEDRGQAFF; CDR3nt: TGTGCCAGCAGCTCCATACCGGAGGACAGGGGGCAAGCTTTCTTT
v_gene: TRBV15; d_gene: -; abundance: -; j_gene: TRBJ2-6; CDR3aa: CATSRDEGLSGANVLTF; CDR3nt: TGTGCCACCAGCAGAGATGAGGGGCTATCTGGGGCCAACGTCCTGACTTTC
v_gene: TRBV2; d_gene: -; abundance: -; j_gene: TRBJ2-1; CDR3aa: CASRRDKVKQFF; CDR3nt: TGTGCCAGTCGGAGGGACAAGGTGAAGCAGTTCTTC
v_gene: TRBV7-9; d_gene: -; abundance: few; j_gene: TRBJ1-5; CDR3aa: CASSLSQGGRNQPQHF; CDR3nt: TGTGCCAGCAGCTTAAGTCAAGGGGGACGCAATCAGCCCCAGCATTTT
v_gene: TRBV29-1; d_gene: -; abundance: many; j_gene: TRBJ2-3; CDR3aa: CRITDNPTNTQYF; CDR3nt: TGCAGGATCACGGACAACCCCACGAATACGCAGTATTTT
v_gene: TRBV4-3; d_gene: TRBD1; abundance: few; j_gene: TRBJ1-3; CDR3aa: CASSRTGIGNTIYF; CDR3nt: TGCGCCAGCAGCCGGACAGGGATCGGAAACACCATATATTTT
v_gene: TRBV6-1; d_gene: -; abundance: many; j_gene: TRBJ2-7; CDR3aa: CATEPGTSLYEQYF; CDR3nt: TGTGCCACCGAGCCCGGGACAAGTCTCTACGAGCAGTACTTC
v_gene: TRBV6-2/TRBV6-3; d_gene: -; abundance: few; j_gene: TRBJ2-3; CDR3aa: CASSYSTGTQYF; CDR3nt: TGTGCCAGCAGTTACTCGACGGGTACGCAGTATTTT
v_gene: TRBV5-5; d_gene: -; abundance: many; j_gene: TRBJ2-5; CDR3aa: CASSFEHPSQETQYF; CDR3nt: TGTGCCAGCAGCTTCGAGCACCCGTCCCAAGAGACCCAGTACTTC
v_gene: TRBV7-2; d_gene: TRBD2; abundance: many; j_gene: TRBJ2-2; CDR3aa: CASSLAYRAGVNTGELFF; CDR3nt: TGTGCCAGCAGCTTAGCTTATCGTGCGGGGGTGAACACCGGGGAGCTGTTTTTT
v_gene: TRBV25-1; d_gene: -; abundance: -; j_gene: TRBJ2-5; CDR3aa: CASSEWRQKETQYF; CDR3nt: TGTGCCAGCAGTGAATGGAGGCAGAAAGAGACCCAGTACTTC
v_gene: TRBV6-1; d_gene: -; abundance: -; j_gene: TRBJ2-1; CDR3aa: CASREGSSYNEQFF; CDR3nt: TGTGCCAGCAGGGAGGGAAGCTCCTACAATGAGCAGTTCTTC
v_gene: TRBV28; d_gene: -; abundance: many; j_gene: TRBJ1-2; CDR3aa: CASSSSSYGYTF; CDR3nt: TGTGCCAGCAGTTCCTCTTCTTATGGCTACACCTTC
v_gene: TRBV6-6; d_gene: -; abundance: many; j_gene: TRBJ2-5; CDR3aa: CASNLLGERETQYF; CDR3nt: TGTGCCAGCAACTTGTTGGGGGAGAGAGAGACCCAGTACTTC
v_gene: TRBV7-2; d_gene: -; abundance: -; j_gene: TRBJ2-3; CDR3aa: CASSPRAGLTDTQYF; CDR3nt: TGTGCCAGCAGCCCTCGGGCGGGACTCACAGATACGCAGTATTTT
v_gene: TRBV5-1; d_gene: -; abundance: many; j_gene: TRBJ2-1; CDR3aa: CASSLVAGTGNEQFF; CDR3nt: TGCGCCAGCAGCTTGGTTGCGGGTACGGGCAATGAGCAGTTCTTC
v_gene: TRBV20-1; d_gene: -; abundance: few; j_gene: TRBJ2-2; CDR3aa: CSATASGPNTGELFF; CDR3nt: TGCAGTGCGACAGCATCCGGGCCAAACACCGGGGAGCTGTTTTTT